The clone carrying this T cell receptor (beta chain) was seen many times. Its antigen is not identified. Germline-derived CDR1 and CDR2 are GTSNPN and SVGIG (reference sequence). The CDR3 contains 15 residues. V shed 2 bases, J shed 2 bases, and the junction held 6 bases outside the gene matches. Amplified regions were TCR beta CDR3 sequences from RNA transcripts. Carried out on the TCR CDR3, a first-round RT-PCR used the HTBI primer set. A single record per CDR3 protein comes from TCRdb applying MiXCR to the multiplex PCR reads. The sample includes about 370,000 distinct CDR3 sequences, 12% to 15% of them seen just once. Ophthalmopathy patients had Clinical Activity Score at least 3, NOSPECS grade at least 4, duration under 3 months. Lactation, pregnancy, other autoimmune disease or uncontrolled infection excluded patients. Clinical symptoms, serum thyroxine, TRAb, thyroid ultrasound and orbital computed tomography informed diagnoses.

This entry belongs to a study of T cells in Graves' hyperthyroidism and ophthalmopathy. General observations from the study: Most thyroid clonotypes that were expanded above 0.001 also turned up in blood.

The specimen sequenced was blood. J is TRBJ1-5 and V is TRBV30; 7 bases fit TRBD1. The sequence was collected from a woman aged 55-70 years with Graves' ophthalmopathy. CDR3 protein: CAWSFAGGGNQPQHF. CDR3 sequence (DNA): TGTGCCTGGAGTTTTGCAGGGGGTGGCAATCAGCCCCAGCATTTT.